The T cell receptor beta chain described here comes from a study of CD8+ T cells in alopecia areata. After isolation, RNA underwent reverse transcription to generate cDNA as the sequencing template. Here immunoSEQ multiplex PCR was the method, and the copy in TCRdb shows in-frame clones only, minus some. The table shows some 19,000 clones, with around three fifths occurring only once. Peripheral blood, together with lesional scalp punch biopsies, was collected from alopecia areata patients. The material was skin, obtained at week 0. This receptor was taken from a human donor with alopecia areata.

The CDR3 nucleotides read TGTGCCAGCAGTCTTAATTCTGGAGGATACTACGAGCAGTACTTC. Amino acids: CASSLNSGGYYEQYF. The chain links TRBV6-5 to TRBJ2-7; maybe TRBD2 (5 bases). Germline V CDR1 and CDR2: MNHEY, SVGAGI. V lost 5 bases and J 3 bases, leaving 17 bases between the germline ends. CDR3 length: 15 residues.